Given below is one T cell receptor beta chain in context. Its antigen is as yet unknown. This sample was taken from a study of shared clonotypes between healthy human individuals. Study results and caveats: Clonotype sharing across donors was expected to vary with sequencing depth. The four-donor shared clonotypes exceeded non-shared clonotypes in generation probability, with non-shared ones scoring lower. The study generally estimated greater richness for naive than memory subsets.

Only in-frame clones appear in the TCRdb table, and some are missing; sequencing was by immunoSEQ multiplex PCR. The sample has some 2,000,000 clones; about 94% are singletons. Germline loops: CDR1 GTSNPN, CDR2 SVGIG (reference sequence). The length of the CDR3 is 15 residues. Deletions cut 5 bases from V and 4 bases from J, with 21 bases between. The source of this sequence is a man younger than 35 in good health. Specimen: naive CD4+ T cells sorted from blood. Subset given: CD45RA+ positively selected. This chain joins TRBV30 and TRBJ2-7; D is perhaps TRBD1 (6 bases). CDR3 sequence (DNA): TGTGCCTGGGTTGCTTGGACAGTCAAGGGGTACGAGCAGTACTTC. Residues: CAWVAWTVKGYEQYF.